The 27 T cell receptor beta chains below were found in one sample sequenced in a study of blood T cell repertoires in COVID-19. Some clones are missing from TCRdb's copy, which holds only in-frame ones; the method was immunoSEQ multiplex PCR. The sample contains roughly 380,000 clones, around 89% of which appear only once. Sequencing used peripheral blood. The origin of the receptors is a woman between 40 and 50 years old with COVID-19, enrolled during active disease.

CDR3 sequence (DNA): TGTGCCAGCAGTGAGGGACAGGGGAATTCACCCCTCCACTTT. It is translated as CASSEGQGNSPLHF. The V gene is TRBV6-4, the J gene TRBJ1-6, with 10 nucleotides matching TRBD1. The CDR3 spans 14 residues. Germline CDR1 reads MRHNA; CDR2 reads SNTAGT. With 3 bases clipped from V and 7 bases from J, the junction kept 0 bases outside the gene matches.

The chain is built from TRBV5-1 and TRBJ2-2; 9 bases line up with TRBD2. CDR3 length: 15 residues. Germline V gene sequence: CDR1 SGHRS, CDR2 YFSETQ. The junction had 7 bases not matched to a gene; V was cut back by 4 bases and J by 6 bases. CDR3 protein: CASSKIAGAPGELFF. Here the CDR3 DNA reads TGCGCCAGCAGCAAGATAGCGGGAGCCCCCGGGGAGCTGTTTTTT.

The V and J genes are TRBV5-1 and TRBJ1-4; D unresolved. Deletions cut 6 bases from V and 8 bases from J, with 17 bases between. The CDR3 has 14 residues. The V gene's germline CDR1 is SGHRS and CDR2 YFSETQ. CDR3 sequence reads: CASTISGNEEKLFF. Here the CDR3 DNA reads TGCGCCAGCACAATCTCGGGGAATGAGGAAAAACTGTTTTTT.

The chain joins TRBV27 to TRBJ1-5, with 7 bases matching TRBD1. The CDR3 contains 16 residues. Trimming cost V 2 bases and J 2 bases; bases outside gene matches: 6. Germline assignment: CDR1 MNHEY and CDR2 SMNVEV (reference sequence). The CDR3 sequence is CASSLDRAGGNQPQHF. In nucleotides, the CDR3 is TGTGCCAGCAGTTTAGACAGGGCTGGGGGCAATCAGCCCCAGCATTTT.

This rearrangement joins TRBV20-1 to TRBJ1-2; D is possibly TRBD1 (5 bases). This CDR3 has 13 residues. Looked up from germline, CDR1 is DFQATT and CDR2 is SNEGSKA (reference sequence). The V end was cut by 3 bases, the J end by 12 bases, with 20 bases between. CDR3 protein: CSASDAGRGSNTF. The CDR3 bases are TGCAGTGCTAGTGATGCGGGGCGGGGGAGCAACACCTTC.

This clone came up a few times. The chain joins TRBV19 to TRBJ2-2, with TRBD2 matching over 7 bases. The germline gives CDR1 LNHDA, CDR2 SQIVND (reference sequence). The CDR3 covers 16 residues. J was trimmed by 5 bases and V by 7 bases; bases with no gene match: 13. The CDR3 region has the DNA TGTGCCAGTACCCTCGGGGCGCGGGGAGGGACCGGGGAGCTGTTTTTT. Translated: CASTLGARGGTGELFF.

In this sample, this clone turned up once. The CDR3 DNA reads as TGTGCCAGCAACGGACAGGGGGAGAGCGGCTACACCTTC. Protein product: CASNGQGESGYTF. The chain combines TRBV7-9 with TRBJ1-2, with 10 positions matching TRBD1. The length of the CDR3 is 13 residues. V lost 7 bases and J lost 8; bases outside the gene matches: 7. CDR1 SEHNR and CDR2 FQNEAQ come from the germline V gene (reference sequence).

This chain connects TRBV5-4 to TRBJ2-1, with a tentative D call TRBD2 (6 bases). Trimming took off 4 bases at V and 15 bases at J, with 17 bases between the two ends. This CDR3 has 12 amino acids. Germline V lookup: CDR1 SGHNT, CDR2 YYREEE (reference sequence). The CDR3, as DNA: TGTGCCAGCAGCATCTCTAGCGCTAGCTGGTTCTTC. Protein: CASSISSASWFF.

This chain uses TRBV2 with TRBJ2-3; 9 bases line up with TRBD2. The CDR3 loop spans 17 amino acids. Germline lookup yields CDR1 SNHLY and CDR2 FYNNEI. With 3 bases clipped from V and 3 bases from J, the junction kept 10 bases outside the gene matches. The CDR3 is CASSESEAGGWTDTQYF. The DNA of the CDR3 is TGTGCCAGCAGTGAGAGTGAAGCGGGGGGTTGGACAGATACGCAGTATTTT. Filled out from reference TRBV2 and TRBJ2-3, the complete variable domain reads EPEVTQTPSHQVTQMGQEVILRCVPISNHLYFYWYRQILGQKVEFLVSFYNNEISEKSEIFDDQFSVERPDGSNFTLKIRSTKLEDSAMYFCASSESEAGGWTDTQYFGPGTRLTVL.

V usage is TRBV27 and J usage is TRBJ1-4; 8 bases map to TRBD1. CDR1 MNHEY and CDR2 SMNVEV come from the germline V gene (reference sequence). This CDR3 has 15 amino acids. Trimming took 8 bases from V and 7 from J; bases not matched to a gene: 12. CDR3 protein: CASCLLTGGVEKLFF. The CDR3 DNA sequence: TGTGCCAGCTGCTTACTTACAGGGGGTGTTGAAAAACTGTTTTTT.

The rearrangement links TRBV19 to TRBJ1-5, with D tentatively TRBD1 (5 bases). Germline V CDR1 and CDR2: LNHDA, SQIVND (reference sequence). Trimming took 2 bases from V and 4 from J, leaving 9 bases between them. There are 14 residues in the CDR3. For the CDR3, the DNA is TGTGCCAGTAGTATAAGGACATTGAATCAGCCCCAGCATTTT. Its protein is CASSIRTLNQPQHF.

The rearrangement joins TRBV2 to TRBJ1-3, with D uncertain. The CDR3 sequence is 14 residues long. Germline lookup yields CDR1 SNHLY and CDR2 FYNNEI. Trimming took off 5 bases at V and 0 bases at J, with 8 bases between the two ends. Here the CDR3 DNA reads TGTGCCAGCAGTCCCGGGGACTCTGGAAACACCATATATTTT. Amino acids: CASSPGDSGNTIYF.

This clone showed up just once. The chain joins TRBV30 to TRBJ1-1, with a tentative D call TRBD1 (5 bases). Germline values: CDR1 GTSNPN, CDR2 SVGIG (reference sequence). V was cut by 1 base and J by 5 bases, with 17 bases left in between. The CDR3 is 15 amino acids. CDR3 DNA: TGTGCCTGGAGTGAGGGCGGGGGAGAGTGGACTGAAGCTTTCTTT. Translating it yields CAWSEGGGEWTEAFF.

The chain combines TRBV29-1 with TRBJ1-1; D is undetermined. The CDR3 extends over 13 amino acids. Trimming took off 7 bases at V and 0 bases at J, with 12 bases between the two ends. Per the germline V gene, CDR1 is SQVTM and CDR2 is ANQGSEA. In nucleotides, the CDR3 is TGCAGCGCCCTCGAACAATTGAACACTGAAGCTTTCTTT. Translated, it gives CSALEQLNTEAFF.

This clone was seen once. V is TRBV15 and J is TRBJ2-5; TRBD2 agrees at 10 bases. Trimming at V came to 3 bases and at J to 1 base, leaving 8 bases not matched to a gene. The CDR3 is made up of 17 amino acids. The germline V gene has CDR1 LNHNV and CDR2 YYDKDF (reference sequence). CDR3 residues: CATSRDQRGGIQETQYF. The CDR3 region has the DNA TGTGCCACCAGCAGGGACCAGCGGGGGGGGATCCAAGAGACCCAGTACTTC.

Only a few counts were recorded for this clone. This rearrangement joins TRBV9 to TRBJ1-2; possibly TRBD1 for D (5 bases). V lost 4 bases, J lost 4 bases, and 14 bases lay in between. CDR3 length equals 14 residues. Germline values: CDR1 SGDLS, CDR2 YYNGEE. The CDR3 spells CASSNPGISYGYTF. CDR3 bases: TGTGCCAGCAGCAATCCAGGGATAAGCTATGGCTACACCTTC. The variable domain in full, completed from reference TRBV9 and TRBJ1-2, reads DSGVTQTPKHLITATGQRVTLRCSPRSGDLSVYWYQQSLDQGLQFLIQYYNGEERAKGNILERFSAQQFPDLHSELNLSSLELGDSALYFCASSNPGISYGYTFGSGTRLTVV.

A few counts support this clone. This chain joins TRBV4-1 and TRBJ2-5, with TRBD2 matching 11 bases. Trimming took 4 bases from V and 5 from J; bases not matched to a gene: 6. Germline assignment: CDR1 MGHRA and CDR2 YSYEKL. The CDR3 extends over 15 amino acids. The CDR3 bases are TGCGCCAGCAGCCTAGCGGGAGGGCCGGGGGAGACCCAGTACTTC. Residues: CASSLAGGPGETQYF.

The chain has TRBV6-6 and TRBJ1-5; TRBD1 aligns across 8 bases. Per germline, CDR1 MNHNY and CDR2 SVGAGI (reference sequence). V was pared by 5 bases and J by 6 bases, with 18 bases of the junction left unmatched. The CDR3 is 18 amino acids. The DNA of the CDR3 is TGTGCCAGCAGTCACCCCGAGGGGACAGGTATTACTGTTCAGCCCCAGCATTTT. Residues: CASSHPEGTGITVQPQHF.

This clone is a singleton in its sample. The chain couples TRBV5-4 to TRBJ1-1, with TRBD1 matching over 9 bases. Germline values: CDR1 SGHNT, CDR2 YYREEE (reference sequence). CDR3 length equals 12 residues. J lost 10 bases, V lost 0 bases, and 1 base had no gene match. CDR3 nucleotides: TGTGCCAGCAGCTTGGACAGGGGGCGAGCTTTCTTT. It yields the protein CASSLDRGRAFF.

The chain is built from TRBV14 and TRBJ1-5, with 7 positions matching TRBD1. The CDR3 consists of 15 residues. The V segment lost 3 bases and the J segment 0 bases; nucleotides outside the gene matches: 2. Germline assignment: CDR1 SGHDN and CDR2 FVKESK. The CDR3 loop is CASSQGQHSNQPQHF. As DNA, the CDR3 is TGTGCCAGCAGCCAGGGACAGCATAGCAATCAGCCCCAGCATTTT.

Written as DNA, the CDR3 is TGTGCCATCAATCGACAGGACGTGAACACCGGGGAGCTGTTTTTT. This translates into CAINRQDVNTGELFF. V usage is TRBV10-3 and J usage is TRBJ2-2; D perhaps matches TRBD1 (6 bases). The V and J ends lost 7 bases and 1 base respectively, with 13 bases between them. Germline values: CDR1 ENHRY, CDR2 SYGVKD. The CDR3 runs to 15 residues.

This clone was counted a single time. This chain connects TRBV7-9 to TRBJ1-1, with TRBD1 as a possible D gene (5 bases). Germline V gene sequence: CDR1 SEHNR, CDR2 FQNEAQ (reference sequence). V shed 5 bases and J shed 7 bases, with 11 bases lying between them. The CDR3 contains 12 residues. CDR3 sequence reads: CASSIRDYEAFF. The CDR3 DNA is TGTGCCAGCAGCATCCGGGACTATGAAGCTTTCTTT.

The CDR3 DNA reads TGTGCCATCAGTGGGGGACTAGCGGGAGGGGGCACAGATACGCAGTATTTT. Its translation is CAISGGLAGGGTDTQYF. The rearrangement joins TRBV10-3 to TRBJ2-3; 16 bases fit TRBD2. J lost 1 base, V lost 4 bases, and 2 bases had no gene match. Germline values: CDR1 ENHRY, CDR2 SYGVKD. This CDR3 has 17 residues.

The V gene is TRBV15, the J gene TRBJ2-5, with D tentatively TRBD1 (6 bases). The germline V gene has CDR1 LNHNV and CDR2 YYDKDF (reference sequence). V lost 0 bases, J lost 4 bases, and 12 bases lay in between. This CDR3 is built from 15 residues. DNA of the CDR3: TGTGCCACCAGCAGAGATCAAAAGGGGGTAGAGACCCAGTACTTC. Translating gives CATSRDQKGVETQYF.

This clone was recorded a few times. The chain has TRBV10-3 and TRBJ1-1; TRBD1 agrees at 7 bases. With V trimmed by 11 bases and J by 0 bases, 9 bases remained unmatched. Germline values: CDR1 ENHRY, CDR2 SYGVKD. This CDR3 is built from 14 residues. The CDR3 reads CAARGTEVNTEAFF. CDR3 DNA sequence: TGTGCCGCCAGAGGGACAGAGGTGAACACTGAAGCTTTCTTT.

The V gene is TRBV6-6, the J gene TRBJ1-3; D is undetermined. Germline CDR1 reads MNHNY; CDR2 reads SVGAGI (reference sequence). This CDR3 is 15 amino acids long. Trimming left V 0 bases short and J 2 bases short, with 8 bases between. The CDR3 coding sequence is TGTGCCAGCAGTTACTCAGGAGCAGCTGGAAACACCATATATTTT. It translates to CASSYSGAAGNTIYF.

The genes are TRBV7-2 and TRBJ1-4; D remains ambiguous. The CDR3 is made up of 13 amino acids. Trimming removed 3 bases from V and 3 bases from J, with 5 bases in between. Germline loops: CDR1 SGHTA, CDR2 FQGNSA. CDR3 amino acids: CASSLNSNEKLFF. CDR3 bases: TGTGCCAGCAGCTTGAACTCTAATGAAAAACTGTTTTTT.